This is a list of T cell receptor beta chains from one sample in a study of cytomegalovirus exposure and HLA in healthy donors. The method was immunoSEQ multiplex PCR; TCRdb's version includes in-frame clones alone and lacks a portion of them. The table includes 200,000 or so clones, about 85% detected once. Sequenced sample: PBMCs. These receptors were obtained from a man aged 50-60 years in good health and CMV-seronegative. Both conserved end residues are part of each CDR3. The order of the fields is D gene, V gene, CDR3 protein. A D gene is named only where the DNA matches it firmly.

>.|TRBV6-5
CASTQNYEQYF
>.|TRBV19
CASSIGGGGGNQPQHF
>.|TRBV7-9
CSSSLSGEQYF
>TRBD1|TRBV19
CASTETGVQPQHF
>.|TRBV6-1
CASFFGGATGELFF
>.|TRBV19
CASSDGDKNTGELFF
>TRBD2|TRBV11-2
CASSLALAGNTGELFF
>.|TRBV5-1
CASSDQGNIQYF
>.|TRBV7-8
CASSPGGPYGYTF
>.|TRBV12-5
CASGLVQSGELFF
>.|TRBV5-3
CARSLAEGYGTEAFF
>TRBD1|TRBV7-7
CASSPDRVVTGELFF
>TRBD1|TRBV19
CASSMGGQANEKLFF
>.|TRBV19
CASSIASGNTEAFF